What follows are 14 T cell receptor beta chains derived from one specimen sequenced in a study of Tregs in tolerant kidney transplant recipients. What these receptors recognize is not known. Using immunoSEQ multiplex PCR, the repertoire was profiled, and TCRdb retains in-frame clones only, with some absent. This sample yields under 45,000 clones, of which nearly 97% are seen a single time; roughly 0.34% belongs to the top ten. The specimen was Tregs from blood cultured with allogeneic cells. The source of these receptors is a human donor in good health.

The chain has TRBV5-1 and TRBJ2-1; perhaps D is TRBD1 or TRBD2 (5 bases each). V lost 6 bases and J 8 bases, leaving 24 bases between the germline ends. CDR1 is SGHRS, CDR2 YFSETQ, per germline. CDR3 size: 16 residues. CDR3 protein: CASIPPGQGRVDEQFF. The CDR3 nucleotides read TGCGCCAGCATTCCCCCGGGGCAGGGAAGGGTGGATGAGCAGTTCTTC.

This clone came up a few times. This rearrangement joins TRBV14 to TRBJ2-5; TRBD1 or TRBD2 may be the D gene (5 bases each). Germline CDR1 SGHDN, CDR2 FVKESK. V was pared by 1 base and J by 7 bases, with 22 bases between. The CDR3 contains 17 residues. This CDR3 is CASSQVGDYSGGGTQYF. Here the CDR3 DNA reads TGTGCCAGCAGCCAAGTAGGGGATTACAGTGGAGGTGGGACCCAGTACTTC.

The gene calls are TRBV4-2 and TRBJ2-1; no reliable D call. The CDR3 is made up of 15 amino acids. Between the trimmed V and J ends, which lost 4 bases and 0 bases, there was a span of 10 bases. Per the germline V gene, CDR1 is LGHNA and CDR2 is YNFKEQ. Here the CDR3 DNA reads TGTGCCAGCAGCCCAGGCCTTTTCTCCTACAATGAGCAGTTCTTC. Amino acids: CASSPGLFSYNEQFF.

The gene calls are TRBV19 and TRBJ1-5; D may be TRBD1 (6 bases). Trimming pared 6 bases from V and 7 bases from J, leaving 25 bases between. This CDR3 region has 17 residues. Germline CDR1 and CDR2: LNHDA and SQIVND (reference sequence). The CDR3 reads CASSRHPLNRGRQPQHF. In DNA form, the CDR3 reads TGTGCCAGTAGCCGACATCCTTTAAATAGGGGGAGGCAGCCCCAGCATTTT.

The genes are TRBV29-1 and TRBJ1-2; D is ambiguous. V lost 6 bases, J lost 4 bases, and 3 bases lay in between. Germline V gives CDR1 SQVTM, CDR2 ANQGSEA. CDR3 length: 9 residues. The CDR3 DNA reads as TGCAGCGTCGTCTATGGCTACACCTTC. Encoded protein: CSVVYGYTF.

The chain uses TRBV2 and TRBJ1-5, with D perhaps TRBD1 (5 bases). There are 15 residues in the CDR3. With 6 bases removed from V and 9 bases from J, the gap between germline ends came to 21 bases. The germline gives CDR1 SNHLY, CDR2 FYNNEI. The CDR3 sequence: CASRGDGTGVRPQHF. The CDR3 coding sequence is TGTGCCAGCAGGGGGGACGGAACGGGGGTTCGGCCCCAGCATTTT. Full variable domain (remainder filled in from reference TRBV2 and TRBJ1-5): EPEVTQTPSHQVTQMGQEVILRCVPISNHLYFYWYRQILGQKVEFLVSFYNNEISEKSEIFDDQFSVERPDGSNFTLKIRSTKLEDSAMYFCASRGDGTGVRPQHFGDGTRLSIL.

This rearrangement joins TRBV5-1 to TRBJ1-2, with 8 bases fitting TRBD1. Germline CDR1 is SGHRS and CDR2 is YFSETQ. V gave up 7 bases and J gave up 6 bases; unmatched junction bases: 14. The CDR3 is 15 residues long. CDR3: CASRPDQDRGHGYTF. CDR3 nucleotide sequence: TGCGCCAGCCGCCCGGACCAAGACAGGGGACATGGCTACACCTTC.

This clone was picked up one time. The chain combines TRBV2 with TRBJ1-2; D not resolved. Per the germline V gene, CDR1 is SNHLY and CDR2 is FYNNEI. The CDR3 has 15 residues. V dropped 7 bases and J dropped 0 bases, with 15 bases sitting between them. This CDR3 reads CASILLRVSNYGYTF. The CDR3 DNA reads TGTGCCAGCATTCTTCTTAGGGTCTCTAACTATGGCTACACCTTC.

V gene TRBV18 combines with J gene TRBJ2-3, with D perhaps TRBD2 (5 bases). Trimming removed 2 bases at V and 5 bases at J, with 14 bases between. Germline V CDR1 and CDR2: KGHSH, LQKENI. The CDR3 runs 15 residues. The CDR3 spells CASSPGSRRGDTQYF. The CDR3 DNA reads as TGTGCCAGCTCACCAGGGAGCAGACGGGGAGATACGCAGTATTTT.

The chain employs TRBV6-6 and TRBJ1-3, with a weak D call TRBD1 (6 bases). The length of the CDR3 is 15 residues. Germline V gene sequence: CDR1 MNHNY, CDR2 SVGAGI (reference sequence). Trimming took off 5 bases at V and 2 bases at J, with 13 bases between the two ends. The CDR3 DNA reads TGTGCCAGCAGTCCAACAGGGCCAACTGGAAACACCATATATTTT. Translating gives CASSPTGPTGNTIYF.

This clone was found once. V is TRBV2 and J is TRBJ2-7, with D maybe TRBD1 (6 bases). Germline values: CDR1 SNHLY, CDR2 FYNNEI. This CDR3 spans 15 amino acids. Trimming removed 1 base at V and 6 bases at J, with 16 bases between. The chain's CDR3 is CASSEEVAGASEQYF. The CDR3 bases are TGTGCCAGCAGTGAAGAAGTCGCAGGGGCCTCCGAGCAGTACTTC. The full variable domain, completed using reference TRBV2 and TRBJ2-7, is EPEVTQTPSHQVTQMGQEVILRCVPISNHLYFYWYRQILGQKVEFLVSFYNNEISEKSEIFDDQFSVERPDGSNFTLKIRSTKLEDSAMYFCASSEEVAGASEQYFGPGTRLTVT.

V is TRBV7-3 and J is TRBJ2-3; 8 nucleotides match TRBD1. Trimming took 5 bases from V and 2 from J; bases not matched to a gene: 6. CDR1 is SGHTA, CDR2 FQGTGA, per germline. The CDR3 runs 15 residues. As DNA, the CDR3 is TGTGCCAGCAGCCAAACAGGGGGAAACACAGATACGCAGTATTTT. Residues: CASSQTGGNTDTQYF.

This clone came up once. The chain links TRBV7-3 to TRBJ2-1; D may correspond to TRBD1 or TRBD2 (5 bases each). Looked up from germline, CDR1 is SGHTA and CDR2 is FQGTGA. The ends were cut back, 0 bases at V and 9 bases at J, with 12 bases in the middle. The CDR3 loop spans 14 amino acids. CDR3 nucleotide sequence: TGTGCCAGCAGCTTAACGCGATATGGGGGTGAGCAGTTCTTC. Its protein product is CASSLTRYGGEQFF.

The V and J genes are TRBV10-3 and TRBJ1-1; TRBD1 is a possible D gene (6 bases). CDR1 is ENHRY and CDR2 is SYGVKD in the germline V gene. V dropped 6 bases and J dropped 5 bases, with 7 bases sitting between them. This CDR3 is built from 11 residues. The CDR3 bases are TGTGCCATCAGGGGGACAACTGAAGCTTTCTTT. It codes for CAIRGTTEAFF.